There are many counts of the clone carrying this T cell receptor beta chain. Its specificity is unknown. At one of its ends the junction is not consistent with the germline gene, which may arise from a read error. Other DNA sequences in the sample encode the same CDR3. Every patient was untreated before thyroid surgery. This sample is part of a study of metastatic and nonmetastatic thyroid tumors. About the study: For malignant and benign thyroid patients, tumor or nodule tissue and blood were the sources whose repertoires were compared.

Study-wide results and caveats: As reported, TCR beta diversity in blood and tumor was significantly higher in malignant thyroid tumors than in benign nodules.

In the original workflow: A classifier of distant metastasis in papillary thyroid cancer was built from CDR3 differences (across clinicopathological groups). MiXCR was used by TCRdb to re-call the PCR reads. The V and J calls here are based on TCRdb, not the publication. The sample lists 35,000 to 40,000 clones; approximately 16% were seen once. Sequenced input: tumor tissue. This receptor was taken from a female donor with papillary thyroid cancer or a benign thyroid nodule (not recorded which). Some clones in this sample may be carry-over from other donors' samples.

CDR3: CSASTGDGKHSNQPQHF. In DNA form, the CDR3 reads TGCAGTGCTAGCACAGGGGATGGAAAACATAGCAATCAGCCTCAGCATTTT. The chain has TRBV20-1 and TRBJ1-5; 7 bases align to TRBD1. CDR3 size: 17 residues. Germline assignment: CDR1 DFQATT and CDR2 SNEGSKA (reference sequence).